Each of the 28 T cell receptor beta chains below was sequenced from the same sample in a study of blood T cell repertoires in COVID-19. Assay used: immunoSEQ multiplex PCR; TCRdb lists only in-frame clones, some missing. The sample has a few hundred thousand clones; more than 70% are singletons. The sample was peripheral blood. These receptors were obtained from a woman in her 50s with acute or convalescent COVID-19.

Only a few counts were recorded for this clone. The chain has TRBV6-1 and TRBJ2-5; tentatively, D is TRBD1 (6 bases). V was clipped by 1 base and J by 2 bases, with 8 bases between them. Germline V gives CDR1 MNHNS, CDR2 SASEGT. The CDR3 has 14 amino acids. This chain's CDR3 is CASSEGQAQETQYF. CDR3 sequence (DNA): TGTGCCAGCAGTGAAGGACAGGCACAAGAGACCCAGTACTTC.

Written as DNA, the CDR3 is TGTGCCAGCAGCTTAGGGGACAGGGGGTCCCAAGAGACCCAGTACTTC. It encodes CASSLGDRGSQETQYF. V gene TRBV7-9 combines with J gene TRBJ2-5; TRBD1 aligns across 11 bases. The length of the CDR3 is 16 residues. Germline trimming cut 1 base from V and 1 base from J; bases unmatched to any gene: 2. CDR1 and CDR2 from the germline V gene are SEHNR and FQNEAQ (reference sequence).

The rearrangement links TRBV7-3 to TRBJ2-2; 9 bases are a match to TRBD1. Germline CDR1 and CDR2: SGHTA and FQGTGA. Trimming removed 5 bases from V and 5 bases from J; junction bases left unmatched: 9. The CDR3 sequence is 16 residues long. The CDR3 is CASSIVGTGWTGELFF. CDR3 DNA sequence: TGTGCCAGCAGCATAGTCGGGACAGGGTGGACCGGGGAGCTGTTTTTT.

For this clone: The junction departs from the called germline gene at one end, perhaps through a read error. V gene TRBV5-5 combines with J gene TRBJ1-2, with 8 bases that match TRBD1. Germline values: CDR1 SGHKS, CDR2 YYEKEE (reference sequence). The CDR3 is made up of 14 amino acids. CDR3 residues: CASTVQGVNYGYTF. CDR3 bases: TGTGCCAGCACCGTACAGGGGGTCAACTACGGCTACACCTTC.

In its sample, this clone was seen once. This chain joins TRBV5-8 and TRBJ1-3; D is ambiguous. Deletions cut 4 bases from V and 9 bases from J, with 14 bases between. CDR1 and CDR2 from the germline V gene are SGHTS and YDEGEE. This CDR3 is built from 13 residues. The CDR3 loop is CASSQETFGTIYF. The CDR3 DNA reads TGTGCCAGCAGCCAAGAGACATTCGGCACCATATATTTT.

This chain connects TRBV4-3 to TRBJ2-7, with 11 bases lining up with TRBD2. This CDR3 is 16 amino acids long. Germline-derived CDR1 and CDR2 are LGHNA and YSLEER. Losses at the gene ends were 0 bases for V and 2 bases for J; bases not matched to a gene: 3. This chain's CDR3 is CASSQDGTSGTYEQYF. CDR3 coding DNA: TGCGCCAGCAGCCAAGACGGGACTAGCGGTACCTACGAGCAGTACTTC.

The rearrangement joins TRBV6-4 to TRBJ2-1; D perhaps matches TRBD2 (6 bases). From germline, CDR1 is MRHNA and CDR2 SNTAGT. Trimming stripped 1 base from V and 3 bases from J, with 10 bases between. The CDR3 runs 15 residues. CDR3 nucleotides: TGTGCCAGCAGTGACTGGAGGGGAAACTACAATGAGCAGTTCTTC. Translation gives CASSDWRGNYNEQFF.

Written as DNA, the CDR3 is TGTGCCAGCAGTTTCAGGGTTCAAGCTTTCTTT. This translates into CASSFRVQAFF. This rearrangement joins TRBV12-3 or TRBV12-4 to TRBJ1-1; a possible D gene is TRBD1 (5 bases). The CDR3 runs to 11 residues. Trimming pared 3 bases from V and 9 bases from J, leaving 8 bases between.

The chain combines TRBV10-3 with TRBJ2-1; weak D call: TRBD2 (9 bases). Trimming shortened V by 7 bases and J by 4 bases, and 26 bases separated the two germline ends. This CDR3 region has 18 residues. Germline CDR1 and CDR2: ENHRY and SYGVKD. CDR3 loop: CAINGGGDRLGEYNEQFF. CDR3 nucleotide sequence: TGTGCCATCAACGGCGGGGGGGACAGGTTAGGGGAATACAATGAGCAGTTCTTC.

Note on this clone: One junction end does not reproduce the germline sequence, and a read error may be involved. This chain uses TRBV5-1 with TRBJ2-7, with TRBD2 as a possible D gene (5 bases). The CDR3 runs to 11 residues. Looked up from germline, CDR1 is SGHRS and CDR2 is YFSETQ. CDR3 nucleotides: TGCGCCAGCAACTGTAAGTGGTTCGGGGACTTC. Its protein product is CASNCKWFGDF.

The genes are TRBV18 and TRBJ1-6; 9 positions match TRBD1. Germline V gene sequence: CDR1 KGHSH, CDR2 LQKENI. V shed 6 bases and J 9 bases; nucleotides not matched to a gene: 3. This CDR3 comprises 13 residues. The CDR3 region has the DNA TGTGCCAGCTCCCCGGGACAGGGTTCACCCCTCCACTTT. It specifies CASSPGQGSPLHF.

The V and J genes are TRBV28 and TRBJ2-1; D perhaps matches TRBD1 (6 bases). This CDR3 has 17 residues. CDR1 is MDHEN, CDR2 SYDVKM, per germline. V lost 7 bases and J lost 5, with 24 bases in between. CDR3 amino acids: CASTLWGARGKNNEQFF. CDR3 DNA: TGTGCCAGCACCCTTTGGGGCGCCAGGGGTAAGAACAATGAGCAGTTCTTC.

CDR3 protein: CASSLTRWDYGYTF. In nucleotides, the CDR3 is TGTGCCAGTAGTTTGACAAGGTGGGACTATGGCTACACCTTC. The rearrangement uses TRBV19 and TRBJ1-2, with D hard to call. Trimming cost V 5 bases and J 3 bases, with 13 bases left between them. There are 14 residues in the CDR3. CDR1 is LNHDA and CDR2 is SQIVND in the germline V gene (reference sequence).

The CDR3 is CASSLGQATNEKLFF. DNA for the CDR3: TGTGCCAGCAGCTTAGGGCAGGCAACTAATGAAAAACTGTTTTTT. The chain carries TRBV7-9 and TRBJ1-4; D uncertain. CDR1 is SEHNR, CDR2 FQNEAQ, per germline (reference sequence). V gave up 1 base and J gave up 0 bases, with 6 bases separating them. CDR3 length equals 15 residues.

Details on this clone: Other DNA sequences in this specimen translate into the identical CDR3. The V call is TRBV9, the J call TRBJ2-1; 11 positions agree with TRBD2. The J segment lost 4 bases and the V segment lost 0 bases, leaving 3 bases of the junction unmatched. There are 16 residues in the CDR3. From germline, CDR1 is SGDLS and CDR2 YYNGEE. CDR3 coding DNA: TGTGCCAGCAGCGTAGGGCTAGCGGGGGGATACAATGAGCAGTTCTTC. It encodes CASSVGLAGGYNEQFF.

The chain employs TRBV2 and TRBJ1-4; 7 nucleotides line up with TRBD1. The CDR3 has 14 amino acids. V lost 5 bases and J lost 6; bases outside the gene matches: 6. Looked up from germline, CDR1 is SNHLY and CDR2 is FYNNEI. CDR3 sequence: CASSSQGGDEKLFF. The CDR3 DNA is TGTGCCAGCAGTTCGCAGGGGGGAGATGAAAAACTGTTTTTT.

The chain links TRBV18 to TRBJ1-3, with D uncertain. V shed 1 base and J shed 0 bases, with 7 bases lying between them. The CDR3 is made up of 15 amino acids. Germline values: CDR1 KGHSH, CDR2 LQKENI. The CDR3 reads CASSPQPNSGNTIYF. The CDR3 DNA sequence: TGTGCCAGCTCACCACAGCCTAACTCTGGAAACACCATATATTTT.

V usage is TRBV27 and J usage is TRBJ1-2, with 11 bases fitting TRBD1. Losses at the gene ends were 6 bases for V and 7 bases for J; bases not matched to a gene: 4. This CDR3 region has 13 residues. The germline gives CDR1 MNHEY, CDR2 SMNVEV (reference sequence). The CDR3 DNA reads as TGTGCCAGCAGAGATGGGACAGGGGGTGGCTACACCTTC. This translates into CASRDGTGGGYTF.

The table lists this clone with a count of one. V gene TRBV29-1 combines with J gene TRBJ2-3; 9 bases line up with TRBD2. The CDR3 spans 13 residues. The V and J ends lost 6 bases and 5 bases, in that order; junction bases with no gene match: 6. The germline V gene encodes CDR1 SQVTM and CDR2 ANQGSEA. For the CDR3, the DNA is TGCAGCGTCCGAGCGGGAGGAGTAGATACGCAGTATTTT. It encodes CSVRAGGVDTQYF.

The CDR3 coding sequence is TGTGCCAGCAGCCACGCACGGCGGGAGAAAAATACGCAGTATTTT. This translates into CASSHARREKNTQYF. The rearrangement links TRBV7-3 to TRBJ2-3, with TRBD2 matching 7 bases. This CDR3 region has 15 residues. V shed 5 bases and J 7 bases; nucleotides not matched to a gene: 12. Germline-derived CDR1 and CDR2 are SGHTA and FQGTGA.

The chain carries TRBV5-1 and TRBJ1-6; 7 positions agree with TRBD1. V gave up 0 bases and J gave up 7 bases; unmatched junction bases: 4. Per germline, CDR1 SGHRS and CDR2 YFSETQ. CDR3 length: 15 residues. The CDR3 loop is CASSLAGTANSPLHF. The CDR3 DNA follows: TGCGCCAGCAGCTTGGCCGGGACAGCAAATTCACCCCTCCACTTT. Full variable domain (rest looked up from reference TRBV5-1 and TRBJ1-6): KAGVTQTPRYLIKTRGQQVTLSCSPISGHRSVSWYQQTPGQGLQFLFEYFSETQRNKGNFPGRFSGRQFSNSRSEMNVSTLELGDSALYLCASSLAGTANSPLHFGNGTRLTVT.

This clone has only a few counts. The genes are TRBV7-3 and TRBJ1-1; D gene unclear. Trimming stripped 2 bases from V and 1 base from J, with 5 bases between. The CDR3 length is 13 residues. Germline V gives CDR1 SGHTA, CDR2 FQGTGA. The CDR3, as DNA: TGTGCCAGCAGCTTATCCCAGAACACTGAAGCTTTCTTT. As protein: CASSLSQNTEAFF.

This chain joins TRBV28 and TRBJ2-5; D may be TRBD2 (6 bases). Trimming removed 6 bases from V and 1 base from J, with 12 bases in between. Per the germline V gene, CDR1 is MDHEN and CDR2 is SYDVKM. There are 14 residues in the CDR3. CDR3 residues: CASSPSGLQETQYF. CDR3 DNA: TGTGCCAGCAGCCCCAGCGGGCTCCAAGAGACCCAGTACTTC.

The rearrangement uses TRBV7-8 and TRBJ2-1, with 10 bases fitting TRBD2. The CDR3 is 16 residues long. CDR1 is SGHVS and CDR2 is FQNEAQ in the germline V gene. V shed 5 bases, J shed 9 bases, and the junction held 13 bases outside the gene matches. CDR3 DNA sequence: TGTGCCAGCAGCGATCGTAAGCCGGGACTAGCGTCTGAGCAGTTCTTC. Translation: CASSDRKPGLASEQFF.

This chain's CDR3 is CASSVGRTNTGELFF. Written as DNA, the CDR3 is TGTGCCAGCAGCGTAGGCAGGACGAACACCGGGGAGCTGTTTTTT. The chain is built from TRBV9 and TRBJ2-2, with unresolved D. This CDR3 has 15 residues. Germline CDR1 reads SGDLS; CDR2 reads YYNGEE. Trimming took 0 bases from V and 0 from J, leaving 6 bases between them.

The V and J genes are TRBV15 and TRBJ2-7; 7 positions agree with TRBD1. CDR1 and CDR2 (germline): LNHNV, YYDKDF (reference sequence). The V and J ends lost 5 bases and 5 bases, in that order; junction bases with no gene match: 6. The CDR3 consists of 13 residues. The CDR3 loop is CATSGGQVDEQYF. The CDR3 nucleotides are TGTGCCACCAGCGGCGGACAGGTCGACGAGCAGTACTTC.

The V gene is TRBV7-2, the J gene TRBJ2-7; no firm D call. This CDR3 region has 14 residues. The V end was cut by 2 bases, the J end by 2 bases, with 10 bases between. The germline V gene has CDR1 SGHTA and CDR2 FQGNSA. The CDR3 reads CASSLTSRPYEQYF. The CDR3 region has the DNA TGTGCCAGCAGCTTAACGAGTCGCCCCTACGAGCAGTACTTC.

This rearrangement joins TRBV27 to TRBJ2-5, with TRBD2 matching 10 bases. Per the germline V gene, CDR1 is MNHEY and CDR2 is SMNVEV (reference sequence). This CDR3 contains 16 residues. V dropped 4 bases and J dropped 5; count of bases not matched to a gene: 10. CDR3 in DNA: TGTGCCAGCAGTTCCCCCAGCGGGAGGGCGGGGGAGACCCAGTACTTC. Amino acids: CASSSPSGRAGETQYF.